This entry describes one T cell receptor (beta chain). The antigen it recognizes is unknown. No much larger clone exists at a distance of one base, and base qualities are not known. The data derive from a study of identical twins (dated by TCRdb to the mid-2010s). Regarding the complete study: TCR alpha and beta repertoires from monozygotic twins, unrelated adults of various ages and cord blood were deep-sequenced to test whether fetal clonotypes persist. Replicate twin experiments were performed at different times using different library preparation protocols to rule out contamination.

Libraries were prepared through 5' RACE. The sequencer listed for this sample is Illumina HiSeq 2000. A universal primer binding site was added through template switching, and the final cDNA carried a unique molecular identifier so that TCR cDNA molecules could be counted accurately. First-strand cDNA for TCR alpha and beta chains was synthesized from specific primers in the conserved constant-segment region. To control for contamination, every cDNA library carried two barcodes: a SMART-Mk sample barcode plus Illumina barcodes. Two successive PCR steps introduced TruSeq adapter sequences along with Illumina sample barcodes. TCR alpha and beta cDNA libraries were sequenced on the Illumina HiSeq platform with custom primers. As for the original processing: MiGEC processed the raw reads to extract unique molecular identifiers, while MiXCR was used to determine the CDR3 positions. Recombination models were inferred per individual with the repgenHMM and IGoR tools using an EM algorithm. Shared clonotype analysis was performed with the tcR package in R, normalizing sharing by the product of cloneset sizes. Out-of-frame nonproductive sequences were analyzed to study raw recombination free of thymic and clonal selection effects. The raw public data were reprocessed by TCRdb itself: fastp quality trimming at Q25, MiXCR clonotype calling, in-frame beta chains only. Every entry covers one CDR3 protein and lists the most common genes and DNA from its rows. The V and J calls, along with clone size, are taken from TCRdb and not from the paper's own processing. Across this sample there are 700,000 to 950,000 distinct CDR3 sequences, with 9% to 15% seen only once. The ten largest clones represent around 1.6% of the sample.

All donors were healthy Caucasians. The twin cohort comprised three pairs of female monozygotic twins, all aged roughly 18 to 30 years. Peripheral blood mononuclear cells were used as the source from which RNA for TCR libraries was isolated. Overall study outcomes, separate from this receptor: Compared with coincidental sharing between unrelated individuals, out-of-frame TCR alpha sequences shared between twins showed an excess of sequences with low generation probability. Invariant T cells such as MAIT and iNKT could partly confound zero-insertion analyses, though diverse VJ usage argued against this for most clonotypes. Excess twin sharing in beta out-of-frame sequences was weaker because fewer shared sequences lowered the signal-to-noise ratio. Out-of-frame TCR alpha sharing in monozygotic twins was systematically underestimated by recombination models, whereas sharing between unrelated individuals was in agreement with the recombination models. Fewer insertions were carried by abundant cord blood beta clonotypes; a weaker similar trend was observed in young adult naive repertoires, while no such trend was observed in memory repertoires. Because the same donors could not be followed over many years, the conclusions depended on cross-sectional statistical analysis.

A further study also used this sample, focusing on yellow fever vaccine responses in identical twins. As the second study states: According to the authors, the vaccine-induced T cell response in identical twins seemed to be partly convergent and partly specific to each individual. In identical twins, the study followed T cell clones that responded to the vaccine with precision.

This TCR derives from a woman aged 18-29 years in good health. Sequenced: PBMCs.

This receptor has the CDR3 CASSPRDFSSTDTQYF. The DNA is as follows: TGTGCCAGCAGCCCACGGGACTTTTCTAGCACAGATACGCAGTATTTT. Rearrangement joined TRBV11-2 to TRBJ2-3; perhaps TRBD2 is the D gene, with 6 bases matching. Relative to germline, V is 5 bases shorter and J is 0 bases shorter, with 15 bases between their ends. CDR1 and CDR2 are read off the germline V gene as SGHAT and FQNNGV. Its CDR3 holds 16 amino acids, cysteine through phenylalanine. Only the CDR3 part of the read is kept: 48 bases, read in frame from the first base.